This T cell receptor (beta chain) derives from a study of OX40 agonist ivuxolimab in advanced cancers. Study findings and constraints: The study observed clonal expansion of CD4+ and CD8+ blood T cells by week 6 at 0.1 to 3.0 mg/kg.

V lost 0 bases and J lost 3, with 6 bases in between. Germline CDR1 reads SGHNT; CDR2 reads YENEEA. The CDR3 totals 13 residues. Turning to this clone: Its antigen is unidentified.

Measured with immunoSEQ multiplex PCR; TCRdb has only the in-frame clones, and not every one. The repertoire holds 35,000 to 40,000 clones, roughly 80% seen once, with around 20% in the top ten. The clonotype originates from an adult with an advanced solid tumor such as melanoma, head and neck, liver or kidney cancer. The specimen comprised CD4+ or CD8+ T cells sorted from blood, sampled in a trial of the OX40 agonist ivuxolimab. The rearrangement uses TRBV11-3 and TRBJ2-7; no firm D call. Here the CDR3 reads CASSLESGYEQYF. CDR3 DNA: TGTGCCAGCAGCTTAGAATCAGGCTACGAGCAGTACTTC.